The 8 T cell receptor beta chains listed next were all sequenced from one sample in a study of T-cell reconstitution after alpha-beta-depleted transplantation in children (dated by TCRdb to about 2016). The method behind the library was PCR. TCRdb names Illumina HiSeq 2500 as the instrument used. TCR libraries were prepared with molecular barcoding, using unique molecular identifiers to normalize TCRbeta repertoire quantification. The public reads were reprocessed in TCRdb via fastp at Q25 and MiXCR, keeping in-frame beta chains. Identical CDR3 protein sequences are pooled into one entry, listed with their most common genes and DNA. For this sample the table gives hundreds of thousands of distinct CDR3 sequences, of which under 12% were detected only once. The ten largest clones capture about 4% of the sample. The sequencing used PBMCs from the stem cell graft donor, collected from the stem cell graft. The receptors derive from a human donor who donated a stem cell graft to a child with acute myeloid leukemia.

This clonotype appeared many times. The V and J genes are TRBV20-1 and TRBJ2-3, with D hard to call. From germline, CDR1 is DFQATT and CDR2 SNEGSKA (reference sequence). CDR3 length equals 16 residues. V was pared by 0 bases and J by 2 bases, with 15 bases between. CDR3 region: CSARDLGVGDTDTQYF. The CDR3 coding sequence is TGCAGTGCTAGAGATCTTGGGGTTGGGGACACAGATACGCAGTATTTT.

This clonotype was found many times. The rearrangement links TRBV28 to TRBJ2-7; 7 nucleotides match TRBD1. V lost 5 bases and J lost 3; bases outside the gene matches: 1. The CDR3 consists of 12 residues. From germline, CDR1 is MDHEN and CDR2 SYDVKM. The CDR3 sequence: CASSTGVYEQYF. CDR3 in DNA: TGTGCCAGCAGTACAGGGGTCTACGAGCAGTACTTC.

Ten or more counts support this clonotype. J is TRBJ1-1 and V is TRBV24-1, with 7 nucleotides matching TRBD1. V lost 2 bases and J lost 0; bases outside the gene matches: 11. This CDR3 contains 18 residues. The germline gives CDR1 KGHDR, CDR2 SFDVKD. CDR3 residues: CATSDYSPGQTMNTEAFF. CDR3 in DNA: TGTGCCACCAGTGATTACTCACCGGGACAGACTATGAACACTGAAGCTTTCTTT.

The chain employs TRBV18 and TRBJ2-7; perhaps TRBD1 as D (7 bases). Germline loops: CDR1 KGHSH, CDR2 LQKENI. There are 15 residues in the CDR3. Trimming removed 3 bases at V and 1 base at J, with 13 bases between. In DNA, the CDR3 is TGTGCCAGCTCACCGAGACAGGGACTTTCCTACGAGCAGTACTTC. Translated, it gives CASSPRQGLSYEQYF.

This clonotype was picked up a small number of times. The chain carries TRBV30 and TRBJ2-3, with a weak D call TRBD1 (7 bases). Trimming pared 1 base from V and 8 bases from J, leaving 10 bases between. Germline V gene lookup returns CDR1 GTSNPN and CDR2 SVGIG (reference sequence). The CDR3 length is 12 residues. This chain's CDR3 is CAWSDQGGTQYF. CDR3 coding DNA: TGTGCCTGGAGTGACCAGGGGGGTACGCAGTATTTT.

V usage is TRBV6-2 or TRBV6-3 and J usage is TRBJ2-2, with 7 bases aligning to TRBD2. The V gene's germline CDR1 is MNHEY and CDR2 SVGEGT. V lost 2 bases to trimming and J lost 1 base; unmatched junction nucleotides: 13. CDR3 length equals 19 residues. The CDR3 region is CASSYIGLVLFQNTGELFF. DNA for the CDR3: TGTGCCAGCAGTTACATTGGACTAGTTCTGTTTCAGAACACCGGGGAGCTGTTTTTT.

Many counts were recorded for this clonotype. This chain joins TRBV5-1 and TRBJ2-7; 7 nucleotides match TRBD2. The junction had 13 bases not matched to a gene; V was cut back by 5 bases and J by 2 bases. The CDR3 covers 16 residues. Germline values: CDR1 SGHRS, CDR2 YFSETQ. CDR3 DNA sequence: TGCGCCAGCAGACCCGACTGGGGAGGGAGTCCCTACGAGCAGTACTTC. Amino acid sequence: CASRPDWGGSPYEQYF.

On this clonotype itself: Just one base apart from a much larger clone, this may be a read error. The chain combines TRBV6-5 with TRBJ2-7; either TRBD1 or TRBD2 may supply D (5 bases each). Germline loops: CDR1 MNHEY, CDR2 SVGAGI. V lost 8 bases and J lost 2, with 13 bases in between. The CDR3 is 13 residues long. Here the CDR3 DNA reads TGTGCCAGCTGTTCCGGGACGACCTACGAGCAGTACTTC. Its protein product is CASCSGTTYEQYF.